This T cell receptor beta chain was retrieved from a study of cytomegalovirus exposure and HLA in healthy donors. Study at large: Clustering assigned 70% to 90% of the approximately 390 genotyped donors to the Caucasian-associated ancestry cluster.

The CDR3 contains 15 residues. Trimming cost V 5 bases and J 7 bases; bases outside gene matches: 9. Germline V CDR1 and CDR2: LNHDA, SQIVND (reference sequence). Researchers ran the PCR with 60 Vbeta and 13 Jbeta primers. Measured with immunoSEQ multiplex PCR; TCRdb has only the in-frame clones, and not every one. The sample gives about 230,000 clones, 70% to 90% of which show up once; roughly 1.3% is in the top ten. This sequence was found in a human donor in good health. The chain couples TRBV19 to TRBJ1-4; 8 nucleotides match TRBD1. The sequencing input was PBMCs. The CDR3 coding sequence is TGTGCCAGTAGTGCCTCACAGGGGGAAATTGAAAAACTGTTTTTT. It yields the protein CASSASQGEIEKLFF.